These T cell receptor beta chains were read from a single sample in a study of cytomegalovirus exposure and HLA in healthy donors. This table comes from immunoSEQ multiplex PCR, and its TCRdb copy is limited to in-frame clones, with some not included. Here the sample spans tens of thousands of clones, around three quarters being singletons. Input material: PBMCs. The origin of the receptors is a woman in her thirties or forties in good health and CMV-seropositive. The CDR3 runs from the conserved cysteine through the conserved F or W. Fields, in order: J gene, D gene, V gene, clone size, CDR3 DNA, CDR3 protein. The D gene is left open where the match is weak. Not all rows give a size; the values are once, few, many and, for expanded clones, a class.

TRBJ2-7	.	TRBV6-6	.	TGTGCCAGCAGTTCTACAGGGTCGCTAGACAACTACGAGCAGTACTTC	CASSSTGSLDNYEQYF
TRBJ1-6	.	TRBV9	.	TGTGCCAGCAGCCCCGGGGCGGGGTCACCCCTCCACTTT	CASSPGAGSPLHF
TRBJ2-6	TRBD1	TRBV4-1	.	TGCGCCAGCAGCCAAGACCCGGACAGGTACTACTCTGGGGCCAACGTCCTGACTTTC	CASSQDPDRYYSGANVLTF
TRBJ1-2	.	TRBV5-6	.	TGTGCCAGCAGCCTCGGCGGCGGGGACTATGGCTACACCTTC	CASSLGGGDYGYTF
TRBJ1-2	.	TRBV5-5	few	TGTGCCAGCAGCAACCGGATGACGCTAGCTAACTATGGCTACACCTTC	CASSNRMTLANYGYTF
TRBJ2-7	TRBD1	TRBV13	.	TGTGCCAGCAGCTTAGAGGCTCGGGTGGCGGGACAGGGGTCCTACGAGCAGTACTTC	CASSLEARVAGQGSYEQYF
TRBJ1-2	.	TRBV2	.	TGTGCCAGCAGTGAAAGGGGTTATGGCTACACCTTC	CASSERGYGYTF
TRBJ1-5	TRBD1	TRBV29-1	few	TGCAGCGTTGTGGAGGGGGCTGGGCCCCAGCATTTT	CSVVEGAGPQHF
TRBJ1-2	.	TRBV5-5	.	TGTGCCAGCAGCTTTGATGGGGCGCTGGAGGGGGGCTACACCTTC	CASSFDGALEGGYTF
TRBJ2-2	.	TRBV18	.	TGTGCCAGCTCACCGATACAGTCCACCGGGGAGCTGTTTTTT	CASSPIQSTGELFF
TRBJ2-1	TRBD1	TRBV28	.	TGTGCCAGCAGTCCGCAACCCCGGACAGGGACCTACAATGAGCAGTTCTTC	CASSPQPRTGTYNEQFF
TRBJ2-1	TRBD1	TRBV5-1	.	TGCGCCAGCAGCTCGGGACAGTCTTACAATGAGCAGTTCTTC	CASSSGQSYNEQFF
TRBJ1-2	.	TRBV2	.	TGTGCCAGCAGTGAAGCGGACACGGTCTATGGCTACACCTTC	CASSEADTVYGYTF
TRBJ1-4	.	TRBV18	.	TGTGCCAGCTCACAAATTAACAGGGATGAAAAACTGTTTTTT	CASSQINRDEKLFF
TRBJ1-2	TRBD1	TRBV4-2	once	TGTGCCAGCAGCCAAGCTCAGGGGGCAGGTGGCTACACCTTC	CASSQAQGAGGYTF
TRBJ1-6	TRBD1	TRBV7-2	.	TGTGCCAGCAGCTTAGGGACAGGTTATTCACCCCTCCACTTT	CASSLGTGYSPLHF
TRBJ1-1	.	TRBV25-1	.	TGTGCCAGCAGTGAGGCAGGGATGTTTGGCATGAACACTGAAGCTTTCTTT	CASSEAGMFGMNTEAFF
TRBJ2-3	TRBD2	TRBV5-1	few	TGCGCCAGCAGCTTTGGCGGGGGGGCAGATACGCAGTATTTT	CASSFGGGADTQYF
TRBJ2-2	.	TRBV6-5	.	TGTGCCAGCAGTTACCGACAGTTCACCGGGGAGCTGTTTTTT	CASSYRQFTGELFF
TRBJ1-4	.	TRBV5-6	.	TGTGCCAGCAGCTCACCGGGAGCCGAGGGGGAAAAACTGTTTTTT	CASSSPGAEGEKLFF
TRBJ1-2	.	TRBV4-3	.	TGCGCCAGCAGCCAAGGTCAGGGTGGGGGGGGCCGCTATGGCTACACCTTC	CASSQGQGGGGRYGYTF
TRBJ2-7	.	TRBV7-2	.	TGTGCCAGCAGCTGGCGGTCGGGGAGCTCCTACGAGCAGTACTTC	CASSWRSGSSYEQYF
TRBJ1-6	.	TRBV10-2	once	TGCGCCAGCATGGTCAGTAATACTTCACCCCTCCACTTT	CASMVSNTSPLHF
TRBJ2-3	.	TRBV5-4	.	TGTGCCAGCAGCCCCAACATGGAGGGGGATACGCAGTATTTT	CASSPNMEGDTQYF
TRBJ1-2	.	TRBV30	few	TGTGCCTGGAGTGTATGGGGGCTGGACTATGGCTACACCTTC	CAWSVWGLDYGYTF
TRBJ1-5	TRBD1	TRBV4-1	.	TGCGCCAGCAGCGGAGACAGGGACGGCAATCAGCCCCAGCATTTT	CASSGDRDGNQPQHF
TRBJ1-2	TRBD1	TRBV7-9	.	TGTGCCAGCAGACCCCGACAGGGGTTTGAGGATGGCTACACCTTC	CASRPRQGFEDGYTF
TRBJ1-4	TRBD1	TRBV5-6	once	TGTGCCAGCAGCCCCGACAGGGGAAGGGAAAAACTGTTTTTT	CASSPDRGREKLFF
TRBJ1-1	TRBD1	TRBV18	.	TGTGCCAGCGGGGGACAGCAGAACACTGAAGCTTTCTTT	CASGGQQNTEAFF
TRBJ1-1	.	TRBV7-8	.	TGTGCCAGCAGCTTATACGCCAGGGAATTCTCTGAAGCTTTCTTT	CASSLYAREFSEAFF
TRBJ2-5	TRBD1	TRBV4-3	.	TGCGCCAGCAGCCAAGCCTCGACAGGGTTCCAAGAGACCCAGTACTTC	CASSQASTGFQETQYF
TRBJ2-2	TRBD1	TRBV5-1	.	TGCGCCAGCAGAACCGAACAGGGGGCGGTAGGCACCGGGGAGCTGTTTTTT	CASRTEQGAVGTGELFF
TRBJ1-2	.	TRBV5-4	.	TGTGCCAGCAGCGAAAGGGGAAGGACGGACTATGGCTACACCTTC	CASSERGRTDYGYTF
TRBJ2-5	.	TRBV19	.	TGTGCCAGTAGCCGGTTGATGGAGACCCAGTACTTC	CASSRLMETQYF
TRBJ2-2	.	TRBV5-1	.	TGCGCCAGCAGCTTGGCCTGGGGAGCCGGGGAGCTGTTTTTT	CASSLAWGAGELFF
TRBJ2-3	TRBD2	TRBV7-3	.	TGTGCCAGCAGCCCGGGACTATTCCCCACAGATACGCAGTATTTT	CASSPGLFPTDTQYF
TRBJ1-1	.	TRBV4-1	.	TGCGCCAGCAGCCAAGATCGAACGGCTGAAGCTTTCTTT	CASSQDRTAEAFF
TRBJ2-3	TRBD2	TRBV5-4	.	TGTGCCAGCAGCTTGAGACTAGCGGATACGCAGTATTTT	CASSLRLADTQYF
TRBJ2-3	.	TRBV7-3	.	TGTGCCAGCAGCCCCTTTTTTGTTACGACTAGCACAGATACGCAGTATTTT	CASSPFFVTTSTDTQYF
TRBJ1-5	TRBD1	TRBV10-3	.	TGTGCCATCAGTGCGGACAGGCTCAATCAGCCCCAGCATTTT	CAISADRLNQPQHF
TRBJ1-1	.	TRBV19	.	TGTGCCAGTAGTATGGTTGACCCGGGGATGGACACTGAAGCTTTCTTT	CASSMVDPGMDTEAFF
TRBJ2-7	TRBD2	TRBV9	once	TGTGCCAGCAGCGCGTATAGCGGGGCGGTCGAGCAGTACTTC	CASSAYSGAVEQYF
TRBJ1-6	.	TRBV4-1	few	TGCGCCAGCAGCCAAGCCGGGGAATCACCCCTCCACTTT	CASSQAGESPLHF
TRBJ2-7	.	TRBV27	.	TGTGCCAGCAGCCTATCGCCTGGGACAAACTACGAGCAGTACTTC	CASSLSPGTNYEQYF
TRBJ2-7	TRBD1	TRBV5-8	once	TGTGCCAGCAGCCCCGCACCGGGACAGGGAAGCTCCTACGAGCAGTACTTC	CASSPAPGQGSSYEQYF
TRBJ1-2	.	TRBV18	.	TGTGCCAGCTCACTCCGTACATGGGAGGTAAATGGCTACACCTTC	CASSLRTWEVNGYTF
TRBJ1-5	.	TRBV5-6	few	TGTGCCAGCAGCGCAGATCGGGGGGCCGGCAATCAGCCCCAGCATTTT	CASSADRGAGNQPQHF
TRBJ2-5	.	TRBV5-6	.	TGTGCCAGCAGCTTTAAAGAGACCCAGTACTTC	CASSFKETQYF
TRBJ1-5	.	TRBV19	.	TGTGCCAGTAGTATTAGGGCGGAGGGATCTCAGCCCCAGCATTTT	CASSIRAEGSQPQHF
TRBJ2-1	.	TRBV2	.	TGTGCCAGCAGTGAACCGACAGGAAACAATGAGCAGTTCTTC	CASSEPTGNNEQFF
TRBJ1-5	.	TRBV19	.	TGTGCCAGTAGTATGTCCTCCGGGATTAATCAGCCCCAGCATTTT	CASSMSSGINQPQHF
TRBJ1-6	.	TRBV6-5	.	TGTGCCAGCAGTCAGAGGGAGAATTCACCCCTCCACTTT	CASSQRENSPLHF
TRBJ1-3	.	TRBV7-2	.	TGTGCCAGCAGACGAGGCTCTGGAAACACCATATATTTT	CASRRGSGNTIYF